The 18 T cell receptor beta chains below were found in one sample sequenced in a study of tumor-infiltrating lymphocytes in primary liver carcinoma. Unsorted whole blood supplied the blood RNA, and germline DNA was isolated too. The input was 450 to 500 ng total RNA; TCR beta cDNA was made from it with a constant-region primer. Employing slightly modified ARM-PCR, three nested multiplex PCR rounds were run, and these gave rise to the TCR beta libraries. A C-beta reverse primer was combined with TRBV1-TRBV30 forward primers in the first two PCR rounds, and each round had 10 cycles. TCRdb called the multiplex PCR reads again in MiXCR, with one record for every CDR3 protein. The sample consists of about 180,000 distinct CDR3 sequences, 60% of them appearing once. Sequenced sample: peripheral blood. Receptors originate from a man aged 40-49 years with primary liver carcinoma and hepatitis B virus infection.

Concerning this clonotype: A read error may produce the germline difference seen at one junction end. V and J are TRBV6-1 and TRBJ2-1, with D possibly TRBD1 on 5 matching bases. The CDR3 is 15 amino acids. The V gene's germline CDR1 is MNHNS and CDR2 SASEGT. The CDR3 is CASSEALQGYNEQFF. CDR3 nucleotide sequence: TGTGCCAGCAGTGAAGCGCTCCAGGGCTACAACGAGCAGTTCTTC.

Regarding this clonotype: A much larger clone lies a single base off, so this may be a read error. V and J are TRBV29-1 and TRBJ2-3, with D possibly TRBD2 on 6 matching bases. The V end lost 5 bases, the J end lost 0 bases, and 9 bases lay between the germline ends. The germline gives CDR1 SQVTM, CDR2 ANQGSEA. This CDR3 is 13 amino acids long. The CDR3 sequence: CSVSSGSTDTQYF. The CDR3 DNA reads TGCAGCGTTTCCAGCGGGAGCACAGATACGCAGTATTTT.

A word on this clonotype: At one boundary the junction diverges from the germline segment, which might be a read error. The chain joins TRBV29-1 to TRBJ2-1; weak D call: TRBD2 (5 bases). Per germline, CDR1 SQVTM and CDR2 ANQGSEA. The CDR3 loop spans 13 amino acids. CDR3 DNA sequence: TGCAGCGTTGAAGGGACTGACAACAATGAGCAGTGCTTC. Protein: CSVEGTDNNEQCF.

Concerning this clonotype: This may stem from a read error, because a much larger clone lies one nucleotide away. The chain has TRBV11-2 and TRBJ2-7; D call uncertain. This CDR3 contains 10 residues. With 9 bases removed from V and 7 bases from J, the gap between germline ends came to 10 bases. Germline CDR1 and CDR2: SGHAT and FQNNGV. The CDR3 nucleotides read TGTGCCAGTCCTCGGATAGAGCAGTACTTC. Translation: CASPRIEQYF.

The chain joins TRBV29-1 to TRBJ2-7; D not resolved. The germline V gene encodes CDR1 SQVTM and CDR2 ANQGSEA. Trimming pared 7 bases from V and 8 bases from J, leaving 18 bases between. The CDR3 loop spans 12 amino acids. DNA for the CDR3: TGCAGCGCGTCTCTTAGAACATGGAAGCAGTACTTC. This translates into CSASLRTWKQYF.

Comments on this clonotype: At one of its ends the junction is not consistent with the germline gene, which may arise from a read error. The CDR3 DNA is TGTGCCAGCAGCCCGACTAGCGGGATCTCCAACAATGAGCGGTTCTTC. Translating gives CASSPTSGISNNERFF. The genes are TRBV4-2 and TRBJ2-1, with TRBD2 matching over 11 bases. The germline CDR1 and CDR2 sequences are LGHNA and YNFKEQ. This CDR3 is built from 16 residues.

This chain joins TRBV5-4 and TRBJ1-3; D gene uncertain. V lost 4 bases and J lost 8, with 19 bases in between. This CDR3 is 15 amino acids long. Germline V gene sequence: CDR1 SGHNT, CDR2 YYREEE (reference sequence). CDR3 protein: CASSHRVRGKDTIYF. In nucleotides, the CDR3 is TGTGCCAGCAGCCACCGAGTAAGAGGAAAGGACACCATATATTTT. Full variable domain (rest looked up from reference TRBV5-4 and TRBJ1-3): ETGVTQSPTHLIKTRGQQVTLRCSSQSGHNTVSWYQQALGQGPQFIFQYYREEENGRGNFPPRFSGLQFPNYSSELNVNALELDDSALYLCASSHRVRGKDTIYFGEGSWLTVV.

As concerns this clonotype: This may arise from a read error, as a much more abundant clone is one base away. The V and J genes are TRBV11-2 and TRBJ2-1; D is possibly TRBD2 (6 bases). The length of the CDR3 is 15 residues. The germline V gene encodes CDR1 SGHAT and CDR2 FQNNGV. CDR3 protein: CASSSTSGSYNEQLF. In DNA form, the CDR3 reads TGTGCCAGCAGCTCGACTAGTGGGTCCTACAATGAGCAGTTATTC. Combining the CDR3 with reference TRBV11-2 and TRBJ2-1 gives the whole variable domain EAGVAQSPRYKIIEKRQSVAFWCNPISGHATLYWYQQILGQGPKLLIQFQNNGVVDDSQLPKDRFSAERLKGVDSTLKIQPAKLEDSAVYLCASSSTSGSYNEQLFGPGTRLTVL.

The rearrangement joins TRBV6-1 to TRBJ2-7; 9 nucleotides line up with TRBD2. The trim removed 6 bases at V and 2 bases at J, leaving 5 bases unmatched. Germline values: CDR1 MNHNS, CDR2 SASEGT. The CDR3 contains 14 residues. This CDR3 reads CASSLGGRAYEQYF. Written as DNA, the CDR3 is TGTGCCAGCAGCCTTGGCGGGAGGGCCTACGAGCAGTACTTC.

Remarks on this clonotype: This may be a read error: a much more frequent sequence differs by one nucleotide. The rearrangement links TRBV11-2 to TRBJ2-7; 10 nucleotides agree with TRBD1. J gave up 5 bases and V 7 bases, and 5 bases lay outside the gene matches. This CDR3 region has 13 residues. Looked up from germline, CDR1 is SGHAT and CDR2 is FQNNGV. CDR3 sequence (DNA): TGTGCCAGCATCCTAGGACAGGGGGACGAGCAGTACTTC. It is translated as CASILGQGDEQYF.

About this clonotype itself: Germline is not matched at one junction end, which may reflect a read error. The chain joins TRBV11-2 to TRBJ2-1; D may be TRBD2 (5 bases). The CDR3 has 16 residues. Germline V lookup: CDR1 SGHAT, CDR2 FQNNGV. The CDR3 loop is CVSSPRGIGIYNEQFF. The DNA for the CDR3 is TGTGTCAGCAGCCCTCGGGGTATCGGGATTTACAATGAGCAGTTCTTC.

On this clonotype itself: The CDR3 carries no conserved terminal phenylalanine or tryptophan, so it likely arises from a read error. The chain couples TRBV18 to TRBJ2-5; D is unresolved. The CDR3 extends over 16 amino acids. Trimming took off 2 bases at V and 0 bases at J, with 13 bases between the two ends. Germline assignment: CDR1 KGHSH and CDR2 LQKENI. The CDR3 bases are TGTGCCAGCTCACCAATTCGTCTAGGGTACCAAGAGACCCAGTACCTC. Residues: CASSPIRLGYQETQYL.

This clonotype appeared many times. The J gene is TRBJ2-3, the V gene TRBV11-2, with D possibly being TRBD2 (5 bases). Germline V gene sequence: CDR1 SGHAT, CDR2 FQNNGV. Trimming left V 1 base short and J 0 bases short, with 11 bases between. The CDR3 totals 16 residues. The CDR3 reads CASSLAGRVSTDTQYF. CDR3 DNA sequence: TGTGCCAGCAGCTTAGCGGGAAGGGTCAGCACAGATACGCAGTATTTT.

The V gene is TRBV4-1, the J gene TRBJ1-1; the D gene is possibly TRBD1 (5 bases). Trimming shortened V by 4 bases and J by 5 bases, and 14 bases separated the two germline ends. The CDR3 consists of 14 residues. Germline V gene lookup returns CDR1 MGHRA and CDR2 YSYEKL. In nucleotides, the CDR3 is TGCGCCAGCAGCCTCTTAGGGGAAAAAACTGAAGCTTTCTTT. Translated, it gives CASSLLGEKTEAFF.

The chain is built from TRBV7-9 and TRBJ2-5; the D is unclear. Trimming pared 3 bases from V and 4 bases from J, leaving 15 bases between. This CDR3 is built from 15 residues. Germline assignment: CDR1 SEHNR and CDR2 FQNEAQ (reference sequence). The CDR3 DNA sequence: TGTGCCAGCAGCTTCTCCGAAGTCTTTTTAGAGACCCAGTACTTC. Its protein product is CASSFSEVFLETQYF.

A remark on this clonotype: A much bigger clone sits one base away, suggesting this may be a read error. V gene TRBV6-1 combines with J gene TRBJ2-7; 8 bases match TRBD1. V lost 6 bases, J lost 5 bases, and 9 bases stayed unmatched. This CDR3 has 14 residues. The V gene's germline CDR1 is MNHNS and CDR2 SASEGT. The CDR3 reads CASRLQGTGDEQYF. Written as DNA, the CDR3 is TGTGCCAGCAGACTTCAGGGGACAGGTGACGAGCAGTACTTC.

This clonotype was counted once. A junction boundary mismatches the germline segment, possibly from a read error. This chain links TRBV11-2 with TRBJ2-1, with unresolved D. CDR3 length: 12 residues. Germline CDR1 is SGHAT and CDR2 is FQNNGV. CDR3 DNA sequence: TGTGCCAGCAGCTTACCATACAGTGAGCAGTCCTTC. Amino acids: CASSLPYSEQSF. Looking up the rest from reference TRBV11-2 and TRBJ2-1 gives the full variable domain: EAGVAQSPRYKIIEKRQSVAFWCNPISGHATLYWYQQILGQGPKLLIQFQNNGVVDDSQLPKDRFSAERLKGVDSTLKIQPAKLEDSAVYLCASSLPYSEQSFGPGTRLTVL.

On this clonotype: The germline gene is not matched at one end of the junction; a read error may be the cause. The V call is TRBV11-2, the J call TRBJ2-3; tentatively, D is TRBD1 or TRBD2 (5 bases each). Germline CDR1 and CDR2: SGHAT and FQNNGV. The CDR3 consists of 14 residues. The CDR3 nucleotides read TGTGCCAACAGCCCCGGGACCTACACAGATACGCAGTATTTT. This encodes CANSPGTYTDTQYF.